These T cell receptor beta chains were read from a single sample in a study of CD8+ T cells in alopecia areata. Sequencing used immunoSEQ multiplex PCR; TCRdb keeps in-frame clones, though not all of them. The sample contains about 200,000 clones, around three fifths of which appear only once. The sample comprised CD8+ T cells sorted from blood. The receptors originated from a human donor in good health. Each CDR3 is given with its conserved first and last residue. D genes are given only for firm matches. Only part of the rows carry a size: once, few, many, or a class if the clone is expanded.

j_call clone_size v_call cdr3_length d_call cdr3_aa cdr3_nt
TRBJ2-7 . TRBV23-1 15 . CASSHIDRVSYEQYF TGCGCCAGCAGTCACATTGACAGAGTCTCCTACGAGCAGTACTTC
TRBJ2-3 once TRBV7-9 17 . CASSFLPSGYSTDTQYF TGTGCCAGCAGCTTTCTTCCCTCAGGCTACAGCACAGATACGCAGTATTTT
TRBJ2-1 few TRBV29-1 13 TRBD2 CSVSGGAYNEQFF TGCAGCGTCAGCGGGGGGGCCTACAATGAGCAGTTCTTC
TRBJ2-1 . TRBV2 11 . CASSISDEQFF TGTGCCAGCAGTATCTCGGATGAGCAGTTCTTC
TRBJ2-1 . TRBV27 14 . CASSLSTDPNEQFF TGTGCCAGCAGTTTATCGACTGACCCCAATGAGCAGTTCTTC
TRBJ1-1 few TRBV6-5 13 . CASSFYQNTEAFF TGTGCCAGCAGTTTCTACCAGAACACTGAAGCTTTCTTT
TRBJ2-3 . TRBV5-6 15 . CASSLEGGPADTQYF TGTGCCAGCAGCTTGGAGGGGGGGCCCGCAGATACGCAGTATTTT
TRBJ2-7 few TRBV7-9 14 TRBD2 CASTTTGTSREQYF TGTGCCAGCACGACAACCGGGACTAGCCGCGAGCAGTACTTC
TRBJ1-4 few TRBV11-2 13 . CASRHKRVEKLFF TGTGCCAGCAGACATAAAAGGGTTGAAAAACTGTTTTTT
TRBJ1-1 . TRBV27 14 . CASSLGGSNTEAFF TGTGCCAGCAGTTTGGGGGGGTCGAACACTGAAGCTTTCTTT
TRBJ1-2 . TRBV27 13 . CASSITGSYGYTF TGTGCCAGCAGCATCACCGGGTCCTATGGCTACACCTTC
TRBJ2-5 few TRBV6-6 12 . CASSYAIETQYF TGTGCCAGCAGTTATGCGATAGAGACCCAGTACTTC
TRBJ1-1 few TRBV4-1 15 . CASSQDRGRRAEAFF TGCGCCAGCAGCCAAGATAGGGGGAGAAGGGCTGAAGCTTTCTTT
TRBJ2-1 few TRBV11-2 13 . CASSRGGANEQFF TGTGCCAGCAGCCGTGGGGGGGCCAATGAGCAGTTCTTC
TRBJ2-1 few TRBV6-1 15 . CASRRLGDENNEQFF TGTGCCAGCAGGCGATTAGGGGATGAGAACAATGAGCAGTTCTTC
TRBJ1-1 . TRBV4-1 16 . CASSQRAGQMNTEAFF TGCGCCAGCAGCCAGAGGGCGGGGCAGATGAACACTGAAGCTTTCTTT
TRBJ1-2 once TRBV19 15 . CASSMSEFVNYGYTF TGTGCCAGTAGTATGTCGGAGTTCGTTAACTATGGCTACACCTTC
TRBJ2-7 few TRBV5-1 12 . CASSAGSYEQYF TGCGCCAGCAGTGCGGGATCCTACGAGCAGTACTTC
TRBJ2-2 few TRBV2 14 TRBD1 CASRHRGGTGELFF TGTGCCAGCAGGCACAGGGGTGGAACCGGGGAGCTGTTTTTT
TRBJ2-7 . TRBV10-2 11 . CASSESGEQYF TGCGCCAGCAGTGAGTCGGGGGAGCAGTACTTC
TRBJ1-1 . TRBV2 13 . CASSDPPGTEAFF TGTGCCAGCAGTGACCCCCCCGGCACTGAAGCTTTCTTT
TRBJ1-5 . TRBV9 15 . CASSVEGVSNQPQHF TGTGCCAGCAGCGTAGAAGGGGTCAGCAATCAGCCCCAGCATTTT
TRBJ1-5 few TRBV27 13 TRBD1 CASRDRGGQPQHF TGTGCCAGCAGGGACAGGGGCGGACAGCCCCAGCATTTT
TRBJ2-3 few TRBV5-4 15 TRBD2 CASSAVTSGEDTQYF TGTGCCAGCAGCGCGGTTACTAGCGGGGAAGATACGCAGTATTTT
TRBJ2-1 many TRBV18 14 TRBD1 CASSPGTGVNEQFF TGTGCCAGCTCACCGGGGACAGGGGTAAATGAGCAGTTCTTC
TRBJ2-2 . TRBV4-1 15 TRBD1 CASSHGGQGHGELFF TGCGCCAGCAGCCATGGGGGACAGGGCCACGGGGAGCTGTTTTTT
TRBJ2-5 . TRBV5-1 16 . CASSSNQGGPQETQYF TGCGCCAGCAGCTCAAACCAAGGGGGGCCCCAAGAGACCCAGTACTTC
TRBJ2-1 few TRBV5-4 14 TRBD2 CASSAGGLYNEQFF TGTGCCAGTTCAGCGGGGGGACTATACAATGAGCAGTTCTTC
TRBJ2-7 . TRBV2 13 . CASSLRPGNEQYF TGTGCCAGCTCATTGAGGCCGGGGAACGAGCAGTACTTC
TRBJ2-4 . TRBV29-1 14 TRBD1 CSVEGVGQYNIQYF TGCAGCGTTGAAGGGGTGGGACAGTACAACATTCAGTACTTC
TRBJ1-1 . TRBV4-1 15 TRBD1 CASSLKGAGDTEAFF TGCGCCAGCAGCCTGAAGGGGGCGGGGGACACTGAAGCTTTCTTT
TRBJ2-5 . TRBV11-2 14 . CASREVDPRRAQYF TGTGCCAGCAGGGAGGTGGACCCCCGCCGGGCCCAGTACTTC
TRBJ1-1 . TRBV28 17 . CASSPLGGEVVNTEAFF TGTGCCAGCAGTCCGCTGGGGGGGGAAGTGGTGAACACTGAAGCTTTCTTT
TRBJ1-1 . TRBV9 15 . CASSVGWPPGAEAFF TGTGCCAGCAGCGTAGGGTGGCCCCCGGGCGCTGAAGCTTTCTTT
TRBJ1-1 . TRBV11-2 14 . CASSPTWGATEAFF TGTGCCAGCAGCCCGACTTGGGGGGCCACTGAAGCTTTCTTT
TRBJ1-1 . TRBV20-1 11 . CSAEQGPEAFF TGCAGTGCCGAACAGGGCCCTGAAGCTTTCTTT
TRBJ1-5 . TRBV7-8 16 . CASTLGGLVSNQPQHF TGTGCCAGCACCTTGGGGGGGCTAGTGAGCAATCAGCCCCAGCATTTT
TRBJ1-2 . TRBV5-4 13 . CASSFWSNYGYTF TGTGCCAGCAGCTTCTGGAGTAACTATGGCTACACCTTC
TRBJ2-5 few TRBV9 12 . CASSVGGETQYF TGTGCCAGCAGCGTAGGCGGAGAGACCCAGTACTTC
TRBJ2-7 few TRBV6-6 14 . CASSSGRTPYEQYF TGTGCCAGCAGTTCCGGACGGACTCCCTACGAGCAGTACTTC
TRBJ1-3 once TRBV2 10 . CASSENTIYF TGTGCCAGCAGTGAAAACACCATATATTTT
TRBJ2-1 . TRBV29-1 15 TRBD1 CSVEMDRGLYNEQFF TGCAGCGTTGAGATGGACAGGGGGCTCTACAATGAGCAGTTCTTC
TRBJ1-2 . TRBV30 13 . CAWTPGTKDGYTF TGTGCCTGGACTCCCGGGACCAAAGATGGCTACACCTTC
TRBJ2-7 . TRBV7-9 15 . CASSLEGTLATEQYF TGTGCCAGCAGCTTAGAAGGGACTCTAGCAACCGAGCAGTACTTC
TRBJ2-7 . TRBV5-1 14 TRBD2 CASSLSGGLYEQYF TGCGCCAGCAGCTTGTCGGGGGGACTATACGAGCAGTACTTC
TRBJ2-2 few TRBV5-4 14 . CASSPITGSGELFF TGTGCCAGCAGCCCGATTACAGGGTCCGGGGAGCTGTTTTTT
TRBJ2-1 few TRBV19 15 TRBD2 CASSPRLAGGNEQFF TGTGCCAGTAGTCCCCGGTTAGCGGGGGGCAATGAGCAGTTCTTC
TRBJ1-2 few TRBV30 12 . CAWSEPLTSYTF TGTGCCTGGAGCGAACCTCTTACGAGCTACACCTTC
TRBJ2-2 . TRBV4-2 16 . CASSQEFSPNTGELFF TGTGCCAGCAGCCAAGAATTTAGTCCGAACACCGGGGAGCTGTTTTTT
TRBJ2-5 . TRBV7-8 15 TRBD1 CASSPTGTGIETQYF TGTGCCAGCAGCCCAACCGGGACAGGGATAGAGACCCAGTACTTC
TRBJ2-2 . TRBV15 16 . CATSRDGFLGTGELFF TGTGCCACCAGCAGAGATGGATTCTTAGGGACCGGGGAGCTGTTTTTT
TRBJ1-1 . TRBV5-1 14 TRBD1 CASSTGTGGPEAFF TGCGCCAGCAGCACCGGGACAGGCGGGCCTGAAGCTTTCTTT
TRBJ1-3 few TRBV18 15 . CASSPGRGAGNTIYF TGTGCCAGCTCACCAGGGAGGGGAGCTGGAAACACCATATATTTT